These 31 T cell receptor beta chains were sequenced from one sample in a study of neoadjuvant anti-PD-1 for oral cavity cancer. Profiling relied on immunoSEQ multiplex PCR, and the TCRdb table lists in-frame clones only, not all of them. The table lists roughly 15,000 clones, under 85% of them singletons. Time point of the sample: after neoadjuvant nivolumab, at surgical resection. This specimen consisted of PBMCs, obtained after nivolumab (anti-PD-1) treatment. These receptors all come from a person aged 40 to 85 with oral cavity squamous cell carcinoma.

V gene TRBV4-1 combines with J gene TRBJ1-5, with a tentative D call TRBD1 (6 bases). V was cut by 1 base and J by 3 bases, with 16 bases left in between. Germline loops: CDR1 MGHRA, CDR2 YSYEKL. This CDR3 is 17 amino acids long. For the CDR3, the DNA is TGCGCCAGCAGCCAAGCCCCAGGGGCGGGATACAATCAGCCCCAGCATTTT. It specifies CASSQAPGAGYNQPQHF.

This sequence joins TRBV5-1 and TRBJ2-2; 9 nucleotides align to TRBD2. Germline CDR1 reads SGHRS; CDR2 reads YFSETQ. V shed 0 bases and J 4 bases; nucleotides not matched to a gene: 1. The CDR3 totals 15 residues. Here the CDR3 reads CASSLVREGTGELFF. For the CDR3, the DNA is TGCGCCAGCAGCTTGGTGCGGGAGGGCACCGGGGAGCTGTTTTTT.

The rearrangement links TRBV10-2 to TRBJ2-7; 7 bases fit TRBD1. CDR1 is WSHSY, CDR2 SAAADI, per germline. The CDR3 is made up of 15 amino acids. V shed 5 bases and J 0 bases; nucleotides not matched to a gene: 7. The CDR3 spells CASSPQGPSSYEQYF. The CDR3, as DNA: TGCGCCAGCAGTCCACAGGGGCCGAGCTCCTACGAGCAGTACTTC.

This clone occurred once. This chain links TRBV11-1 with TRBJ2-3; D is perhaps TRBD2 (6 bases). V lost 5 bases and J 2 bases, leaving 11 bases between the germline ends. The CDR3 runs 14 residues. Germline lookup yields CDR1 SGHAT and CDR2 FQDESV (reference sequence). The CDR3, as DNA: TGTGCCAGCAGCCTCGGGAGCCCCACAGATACGCAGTATTTT. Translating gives CASSLGSPTDTQYF.

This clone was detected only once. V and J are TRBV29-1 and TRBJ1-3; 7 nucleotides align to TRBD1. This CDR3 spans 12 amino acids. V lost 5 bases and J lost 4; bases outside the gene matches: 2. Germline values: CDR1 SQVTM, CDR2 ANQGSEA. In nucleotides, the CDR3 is TGCAGCGTTACAGGGGCGGGAAACACCATATATTTT. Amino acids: CSVTGAGNTIYF.

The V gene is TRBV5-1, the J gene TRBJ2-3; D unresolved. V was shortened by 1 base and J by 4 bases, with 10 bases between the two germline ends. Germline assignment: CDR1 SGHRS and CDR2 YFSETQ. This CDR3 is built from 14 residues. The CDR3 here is CASSLRPTPDTQYF. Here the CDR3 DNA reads TGCGCCAGCAGCTTGAGACCGACCCCAGATACGCAGTATTTT.

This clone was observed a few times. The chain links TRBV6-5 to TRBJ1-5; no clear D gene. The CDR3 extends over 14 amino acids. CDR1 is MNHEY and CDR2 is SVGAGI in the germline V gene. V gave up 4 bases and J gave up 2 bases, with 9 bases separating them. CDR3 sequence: CASSWGFGNQPQHF. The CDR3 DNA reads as TGTGCCAGCAGTTGGGGTTTCGGCAATCAGCCCCAGCATTTT.

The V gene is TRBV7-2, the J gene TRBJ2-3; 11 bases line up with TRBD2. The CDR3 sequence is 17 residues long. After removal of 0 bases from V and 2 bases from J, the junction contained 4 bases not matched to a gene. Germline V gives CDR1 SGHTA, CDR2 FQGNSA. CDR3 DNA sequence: TGTGCCAGCAGCTTAGCTTCACTAGCGGGAGCCACAGATACGCAGTATTTT. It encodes CASSLASLAGATDTQYF. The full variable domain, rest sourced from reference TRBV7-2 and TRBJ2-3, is GAGVSQSPSNKVTEKGKDVELRCDPISGHTALYWYRQSLGQGLEFLIYFQGNSAPDKSGLPSDRFSAERTGGSVSTLTIQRTQQEDSAVYLCASSLASLAGATDTQYFGPGTRLTVL.

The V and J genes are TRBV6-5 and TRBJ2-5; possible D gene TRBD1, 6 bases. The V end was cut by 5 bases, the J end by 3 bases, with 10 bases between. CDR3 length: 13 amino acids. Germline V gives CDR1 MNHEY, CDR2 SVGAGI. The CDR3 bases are TGTGCCAGCAGTACAGGGTCGGAAGAGACCCAGTACTTC. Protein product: CASSTGSEETQYF.

The DNA for the CDR3 is TGTGCCAGCAGTTGGGGGGGGCAGGGTGGCTACACCTTC. It encodes CASSWGGQGGYTF. The V call is TRBV6-5, the J call TRBJ1-2, with D possibly matching TRBD1 (6 bases). Trimming removed 4 bases at V and 7 bases at J, with 13 bases between. Germline lookup yields CDR1 MNHEY and CDR2 SVGAGI. The CDR3 covers 13 residues.

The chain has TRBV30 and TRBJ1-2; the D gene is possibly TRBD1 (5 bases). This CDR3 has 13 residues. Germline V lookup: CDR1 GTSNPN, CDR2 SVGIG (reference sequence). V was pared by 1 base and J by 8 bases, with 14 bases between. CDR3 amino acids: CAWSAGTVSGYTF. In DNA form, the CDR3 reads TGTGCCTGGAGTGCCGGGACTGTCTCGGGCTACACCTTC.

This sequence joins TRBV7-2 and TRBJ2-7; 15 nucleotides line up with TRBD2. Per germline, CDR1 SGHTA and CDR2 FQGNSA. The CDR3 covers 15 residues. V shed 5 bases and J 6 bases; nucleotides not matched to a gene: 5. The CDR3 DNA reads TGTGCCAGCAGCCGAGGACTAGCGGGAGGGAGCGAGCAGTACTTC. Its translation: CASSRGLAGGSEQYF.

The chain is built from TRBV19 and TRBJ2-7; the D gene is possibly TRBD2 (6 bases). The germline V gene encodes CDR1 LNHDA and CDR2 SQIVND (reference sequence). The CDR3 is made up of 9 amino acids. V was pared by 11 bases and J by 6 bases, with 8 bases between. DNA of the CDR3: TGTGCCCGGAGGGTCGAGCAGTACTTC. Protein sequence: CARRVEQYF.

The CDR3 DNA reads TGCGCCAGCAAAGGGGACACCGGGGAGCTGTTTTTT. Its protein is CASKGDTGELFF. The chain recombines TRBV10-1 with TRBJ2-2; D perhaps matches TRBD1 (5 bases). V was clipped by 7 bases and J by 3 bases, with 6 bases between them. CDR1 WNHNN and CDR2 SYGVQD come from the germline V gene (reference sequence). There are 12 residues in the CDR3.

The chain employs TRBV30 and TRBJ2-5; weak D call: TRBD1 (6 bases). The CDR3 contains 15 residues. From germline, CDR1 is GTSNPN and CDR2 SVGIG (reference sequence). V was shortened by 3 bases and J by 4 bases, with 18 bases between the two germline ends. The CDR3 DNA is TGTGCCTGGAGCGCTGGGACAACCGGGCGAGAGACCCAGTACTTC. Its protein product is CAWSAGTTGRETQYF.

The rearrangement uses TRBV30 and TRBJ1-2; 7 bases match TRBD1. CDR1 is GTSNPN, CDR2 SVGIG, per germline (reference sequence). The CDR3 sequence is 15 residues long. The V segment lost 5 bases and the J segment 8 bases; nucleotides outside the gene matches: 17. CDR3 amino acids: CAWGLSSGTAQGYTF. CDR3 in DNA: TGTGCCTGGGGCCTTTCTTCCGGGACAGCTCAGGGCTACACCTTC. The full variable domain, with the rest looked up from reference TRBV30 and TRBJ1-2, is SQTIHQWPATLVQPVGSPLSLECTVEGTSNPNLYWYRQAAGRGLQLLFYSVGIGQISSEVPQNLSASRPQDRQFILSSKKLLLSDSGFYLCAWGLSSGTAQGYTFGSGTRLTVV.

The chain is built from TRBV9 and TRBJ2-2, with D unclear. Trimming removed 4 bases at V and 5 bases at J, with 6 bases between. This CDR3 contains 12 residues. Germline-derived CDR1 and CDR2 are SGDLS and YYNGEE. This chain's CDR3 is CASSPRTGELFF. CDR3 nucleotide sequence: TGTGCCAGCAGCCCTAGGACCGGGGAGCTGTTTTTT.

CDR3 bases: TGCAGCGTTGAGTTTCCCGACCGTAGCACAGATACGCAGTATTTT. Residues: CSVEFPDRSTDTQYF. The V and J genes are TRBV29-1 and TRBJ2-3; unclear D gene. Germline V gene lookup returns CDR1 SQVTM and CDR2 ANQGSEA. This CDR3 comprises 15 residues. The V end lost 3 bases, the J end lost 0 bases, and 13 bases lay between the germline ends.

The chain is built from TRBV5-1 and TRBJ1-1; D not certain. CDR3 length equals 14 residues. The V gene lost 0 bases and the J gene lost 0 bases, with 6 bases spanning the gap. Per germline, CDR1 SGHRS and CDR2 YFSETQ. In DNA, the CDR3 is TGCGCCAGCAGCTTGGGGCAGATGAACACTGAAGCTTTCTTT. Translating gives CASSLGQMNTEAFF.

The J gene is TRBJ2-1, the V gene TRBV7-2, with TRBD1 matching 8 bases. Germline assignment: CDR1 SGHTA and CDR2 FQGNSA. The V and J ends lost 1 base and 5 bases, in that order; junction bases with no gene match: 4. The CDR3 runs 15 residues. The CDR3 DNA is TGTGCCAGCAGCTTAGGGACAGGGAAGGACAATGAGCAGTTCTTC. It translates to CASSLGTGKDNEQFF.

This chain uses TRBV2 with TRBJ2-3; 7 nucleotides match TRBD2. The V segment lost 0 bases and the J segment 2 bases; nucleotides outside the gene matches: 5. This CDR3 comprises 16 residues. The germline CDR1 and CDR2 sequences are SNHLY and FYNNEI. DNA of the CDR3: TGTGCCAGCAGTGAAGCGCGAAGCGGGACCACAGATACGCAGTATTTT. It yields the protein CASSEARSGTTDTQYF.

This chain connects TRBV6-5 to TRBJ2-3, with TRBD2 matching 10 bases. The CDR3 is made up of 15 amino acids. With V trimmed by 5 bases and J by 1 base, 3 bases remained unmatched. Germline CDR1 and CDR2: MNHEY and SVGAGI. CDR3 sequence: CASSIGTSGTDTQYF. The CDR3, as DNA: TGTGCCAGCAGTATTGGGACTAGCGGCACAGATACGCAGTATTTT.

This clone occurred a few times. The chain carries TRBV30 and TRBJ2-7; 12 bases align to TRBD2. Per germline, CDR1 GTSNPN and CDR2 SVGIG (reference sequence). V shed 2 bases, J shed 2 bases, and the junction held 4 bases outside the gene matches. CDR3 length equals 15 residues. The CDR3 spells CAWSRLAGGPYEQYF. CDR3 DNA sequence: TGTGCCTGGAGTAGGCTAGCGGGAGGGCCCTACGAGCAGTACTTC.

As DNA, the CDR3 is TGTGCCAGCTCCGGACTCCCGGGACAGAACCCCTACGAGCAGTACTTC. It yields the protein CASSGLPGQNPYEQYF. The genes are TRBV2 and TRBJ2-7; 7 bases line up with TRBD1. The CDR3 is 16 residues long. Per germline, CDR1 SNHLY and CDR2 FYNNEI. After removal of 8 bases from V and 2 bases from J, the junction contained 15 bases not matched to a gene.

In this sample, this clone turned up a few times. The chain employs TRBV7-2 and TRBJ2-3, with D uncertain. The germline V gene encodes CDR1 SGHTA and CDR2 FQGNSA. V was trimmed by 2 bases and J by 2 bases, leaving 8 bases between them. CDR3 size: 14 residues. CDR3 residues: CASSLFGPTDTQYF. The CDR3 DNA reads TGTGCCAGCAGCTTATTCGGTCCCACAGATACGCAGTATTTT.

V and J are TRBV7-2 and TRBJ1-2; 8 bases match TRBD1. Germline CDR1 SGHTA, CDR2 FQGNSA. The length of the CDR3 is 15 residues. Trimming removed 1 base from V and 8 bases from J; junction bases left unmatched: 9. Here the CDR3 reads CASSLDRDRWRGYTF. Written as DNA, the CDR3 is TGTGCCAGCAGCTTAGACCGGGACAGGTGGAGGGGCTACACCTTC.

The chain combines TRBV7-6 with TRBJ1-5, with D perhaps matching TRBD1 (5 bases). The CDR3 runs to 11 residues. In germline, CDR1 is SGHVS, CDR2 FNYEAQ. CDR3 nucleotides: TGTGCGGGGCGGGGCAATCAGCCCCAGCATTTT. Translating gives CAGRGNQPQHF.

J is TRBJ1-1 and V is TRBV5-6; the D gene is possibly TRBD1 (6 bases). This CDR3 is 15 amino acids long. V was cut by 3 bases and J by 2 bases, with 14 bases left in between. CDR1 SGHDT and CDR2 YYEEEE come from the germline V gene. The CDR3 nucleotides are TGTGCCAGCAGCTACCCGACAGGAATTAACACTGAAGCTTTCTTT. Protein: CASSYPTGINTEAFF.

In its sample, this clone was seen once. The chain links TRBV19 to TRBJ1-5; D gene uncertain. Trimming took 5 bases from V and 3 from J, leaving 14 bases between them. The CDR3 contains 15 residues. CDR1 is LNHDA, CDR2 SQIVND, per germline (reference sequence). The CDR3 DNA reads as TGTGCCAGTAGTCCTGACTCCACGTCCAATCAGCCCCAGCATTTT. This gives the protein CASSPDSTSNQPQHF.

CDR3 sequence (DNA): TGTGCCAGCAGCGGGGGACAGGGTATTGTCCATGAGCAGTTCTTC. Its protein is CASSGGQGIVHEQFF. The genes are TRBV6-1 and TRBJ2-1; 9 bases fit TRBD1. V lost 6 bases, J lost 8 bases, and 11 bases stayed unmatched. CDR1 MNHNS and CDR2 SASEGT come from the germline V gene. The CDR3 runs 15 residues.

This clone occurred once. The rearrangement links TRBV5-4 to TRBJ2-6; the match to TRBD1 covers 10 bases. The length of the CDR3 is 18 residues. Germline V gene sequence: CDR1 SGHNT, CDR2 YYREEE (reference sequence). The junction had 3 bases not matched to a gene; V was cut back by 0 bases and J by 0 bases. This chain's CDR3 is CASSLGGTGVSGANVLTF. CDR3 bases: TGTGCCAGCAGCTTGGGAGGGACAGGGGTCTCTGGGGCCAACGTCCTGACTTTC.